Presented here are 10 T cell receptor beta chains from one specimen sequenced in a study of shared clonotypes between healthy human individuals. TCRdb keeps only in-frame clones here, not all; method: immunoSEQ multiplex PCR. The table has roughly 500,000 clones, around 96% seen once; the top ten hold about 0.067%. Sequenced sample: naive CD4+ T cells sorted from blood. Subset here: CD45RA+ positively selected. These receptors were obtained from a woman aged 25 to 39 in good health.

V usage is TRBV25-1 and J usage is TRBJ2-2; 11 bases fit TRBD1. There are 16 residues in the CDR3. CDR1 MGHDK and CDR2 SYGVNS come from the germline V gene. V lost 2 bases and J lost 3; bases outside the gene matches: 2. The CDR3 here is CASSEPGQGDTGELFF. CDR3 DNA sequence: TGTGCCAGCAGTGAACCGGGACAGGGGGACACCGGGGAGCTGTTTTTT.

Written as DNA, the CDR3 is TGTGCCAGCAGCCCGACAGGGAGCTATGGCTACACCTTC. Residues: CASSPTGSYGYTF. J is TRBJ1-2 and V is TRBV9; 7 nucleotides line up with TRBD1. The junction had 4 bases not matched to a gene; V was cut back by 4 bases and J by 4 bases. CDR1 is SGDLS and CDR2 is YYNGEE in the germline V gene. CDR3 length: 13 residues.

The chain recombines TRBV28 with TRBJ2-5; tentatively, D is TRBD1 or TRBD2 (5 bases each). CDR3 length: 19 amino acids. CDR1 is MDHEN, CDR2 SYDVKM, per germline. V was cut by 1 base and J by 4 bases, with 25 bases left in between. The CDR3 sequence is CASSLFGVWGKGARETQYF. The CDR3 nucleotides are TGTGCCAGCAGTTTATTCGGGGTGTGGGGAAAAGGGGCCCGAGAGACCCAGTACTTC. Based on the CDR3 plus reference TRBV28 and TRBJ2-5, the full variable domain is DVKVTQSSRYLVKRTGEKVFLECVQDMDHENMFWYRQDPGLGLRLIYFSYDVKMKEKGDIPEGYSVSREKKERFSLILESASTNQTSMYLCASSLFGVWGKGARETQYFGPGTRLLVL.

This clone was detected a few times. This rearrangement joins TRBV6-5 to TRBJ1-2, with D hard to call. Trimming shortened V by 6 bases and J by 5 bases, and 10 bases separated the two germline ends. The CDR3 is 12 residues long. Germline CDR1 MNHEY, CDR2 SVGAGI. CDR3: CASRDLLYGYTF. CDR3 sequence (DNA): TGTGCCAGCAGGGACCTCCTATATGGCTACACCTTC.

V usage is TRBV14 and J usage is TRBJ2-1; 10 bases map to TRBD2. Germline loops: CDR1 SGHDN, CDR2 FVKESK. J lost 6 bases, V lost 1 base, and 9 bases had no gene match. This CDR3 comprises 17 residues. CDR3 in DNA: TGTGCCAGCAGCCAAGGTGTCCGGCTAGCGGGAGCCAATGAGCAGTTCTTC. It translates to CASSQGVRLAGANEQFF.

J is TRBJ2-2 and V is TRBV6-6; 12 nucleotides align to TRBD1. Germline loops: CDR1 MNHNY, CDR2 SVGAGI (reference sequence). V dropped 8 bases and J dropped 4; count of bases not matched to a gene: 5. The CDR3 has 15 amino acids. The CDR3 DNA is TGTGCCAGCGGGACAGGGGGCGGTGGCACCGGGGAGCTGTTTTTT. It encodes CASGTGGGGTGELFF.

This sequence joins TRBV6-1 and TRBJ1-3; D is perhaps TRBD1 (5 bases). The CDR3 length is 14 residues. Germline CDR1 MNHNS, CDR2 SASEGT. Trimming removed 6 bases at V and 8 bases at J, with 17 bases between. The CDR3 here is CASRETASRDTIYF. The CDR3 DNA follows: TGTGCCAGCAGGGAGACAGCATCCCGGGACACCATATATTTT.

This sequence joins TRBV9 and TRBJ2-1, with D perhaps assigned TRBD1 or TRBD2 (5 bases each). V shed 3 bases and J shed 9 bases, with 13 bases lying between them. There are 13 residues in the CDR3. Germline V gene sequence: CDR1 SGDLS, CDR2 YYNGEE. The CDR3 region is CASSGSDSGEQFF. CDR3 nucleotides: TGTGCCAGCAGCGGGAGCGACAGCGGTGAGCAGTTCTTC.

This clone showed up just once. In DNA, the CDR3 is TGCGCCAGCAGTGAGTCGACGACTAGCGCGACGGGGGAGCAGTACTTC. Amino acid sequence: CASSESTTSATGEQYF. The genes are TRBV10-2 and TRBJ2-7, with TRBD2 matching 8 bases. CDR1 WSHSY and CDR2 SAAADI come from the germline V gene. The CDR3 covers 16 residues. Losses at the gene ends were 0 bases for V and 7 bases for J; bases not matched to a gene: 11.

The CDR3 DNA sequence: TGTGCCAGCAGAGAAACAGGGACAAGCAATCAGCCCCAGCATTTT. Translating it yields CASRETGTSNQPQHF. The chain uses TRBV5-5 and TRBJ1-5, with a tentative D call TRBD1 (6 bases). This CDR3 has 15 amino acids. V lost 5 bases, J lost 1 base, and 13 bases lay in between. Germline V gene data show CDR1 as SGHKS and CDR2 as YYEKEE (reference sequence).